These 25 T cell receptor beta chains were all obtained from the same sample, sequenced in a study of cytomegalovirus exposure and HLA in healthy donors. TCRdb keeps only in-frame clones here, not all; method: immunoSEQ multiplex PCR. The repertoire holds 140,000 to 150,000 clones, about nine tenths seen once, with under 0.8% in the top ten. The sample consisted of PBMCs. These TCRs come from a man younger than 35 in good health and CMV-seronegative.

This clone showed up just once. The chain carries TRBV7-8 and TRBJ2-1; TRBD2 is a possible D gene (6 bases). This CDR3 comprises 12 residues. Germline CDR1 SGHVS, CDR2 FQNEAQ. Trimming pared 1 base from V and 12 bases from J, leaving 10 bases between. CDR3 sequence: CASSLGGAMQFF. For the CDR3, the DNA is TGTGCCAGCAGCTTAGGCGGGGCAATGCAGTTCTTC.

The J gene is TRBJ2-5, the V gene TRBV5-1; the match to TRBD2 covers 10 bases. The CDR3 is 16 residues long. The V and J ends lost 4 bases and 2 bases, in that order; junction bases with no gene match: 8. CDR1 is SGHRS and CDR2 is YFSETQ in the germline V gene. The CDR3 nucleotides are TGCGCCAGCAGCCTTGTACTAGCGGGACCACAAGAGACCCAGTACTTC. Protein sequence: CASSLVLAGPQETQYF.

This clone was detected only once. The chain carries TRBV18 and TRBJ2-3; D call uncertain. The V end was cut by 4 bases, the J end by 6 bases, with 11 bases between. The CDR3 contains 13 residues. Germline V gene data show CDR1 as KGHSH and CDR2 as LQKENI. The CDR3 region is CASSHEWADTQYF. DNA for the CDR3: TGTGCCAGCTCACACGAGTGGGCGGATACGCAGTATTTT.

The chain couples TRBV21-1 to TRBJ2-7; the table's D call, TRBD2, has no DNA check behind it. TRBV21-1 is tagged as a pseudogene. The CDR3 loop spans 11 amino acids. CDR3 in amino acids: CARTGLYEQYV. In nucleotides, the CDR3 is TGTGCCAGAACTGGACTCTACGAGCAGTACGTC.

CDR3 residues: CATRRVTDPLAYGYTF. The CDR3 region has the DNA TGTGCCACCCGGAGGGTTACAGACCCGTTGGCTTATGGCTACACCTTC. The chain joins TRBV15 to TRBJ1-2; D remains unclear. V was trimmed by 8 bases and J by 5 bases, leaving 24 bases between them. The CDR3 consists of 16 residues. Germline assignment: CDR1 LNHNV and CDR2 YYDKDF (reference sequence).

The chain employs TRBV14 and TRBJ1-1; the D gene is possibly TRBD1 (5 bases). The CDR3 runs to 13 residues. With 0 bases removed from V and 11 bases from J, the gap between germline ends came to 13 bases. Germline V lookup: CDR1 SGHDN, CDR2 FVKESK. This chain's CDR3 is CASSQEGVSGAFF. For the CDR3, the DNA is TGTGCCAGCAGCCAAGAAGGTGTATCAGGGGCTTTCTTT. The full variable domain, with the rest looked up from reference TRBV14 and TRBJ1-1, is EAGVTQFPSHSVIEKGQTVTLRCDPISGHDNLYWYRRVMGKEIKFLLHFVKESKQDESGMPNNRFLAERTGGTYSTLKVQPAELEDSGVYFCASSQEGVSGAFFGQGTRLTVV.

The CDR3 DNA reads as TGTGCCTCCCCGGGGGCGGGAGATTACCAAGAGACCCAGTACTTC. As protein: CASPGAGDYQETQYF. This chain links TRBV7-6 with TRBJ2-5; TRBD2 is a possible D gene (7 bases). Looked up from germline, CDR1 is SGHVS and CDR2 is FNYEAQ. There are 15 residues in the CDR3. Trimming removed 11 bases from V and 0 bases from J, with 19 bases in between.

The chain uses TRBV10-3 and TRBJ2-2; 11 positions match TRBD2. V gave up 6 bases and J gave up 7 bases; unmatched junction bases: 10. Germline V gene data show CDR1 as ENHRY and CDR2 as SYGVKD. The CDR3 runs to 16 residues. The CDR3 reads CAIRGTSGPGGGELFF. The CDR3 DNA is TGTGCCATCAGAGGGACTAGCGGCCCAGGGGGCGGGGAGCTGTTTTTT.

J is TRBJ2-2 and V is TRBV5-1; the D gene is possibly TRBD2 (6 bases). Germline CDR1 is SGHRS and CDR2 is YFSETQ. The CDR3 extends over 15 amino acids. Between the trimmed V and J ends, which lost 4 bases and 5 bases, there was a span of 15 bases. The CDR3 spells CASSPWGDGTGELFF. In DNA form, the CDR3 reads TGCGCCAGCAGCCCGTGGGGGGACGGGACCGGGGAGCTGTTTTTT.

Concerning this clone itself: The same CDR3 arises from other DNA sequences in this sample as well. This chain joins TRBV7-2 and TRBJ1-4; 9 nucleotides match TRBD1. The V gene's germline CDR1 is SGHTA and CDR2 FQGNSA. This CDR3 is 15 amino acids long. J lost 6 bases, V lost 1 base, and 3 bases had no gene match. Here the CDR3 reads CASSLVGTGYEKLFF. The CDR3 nucleotides read TGTGCCAGCAGCTTAGTGGGGACAGGGTATGAAAAACTGTTTTTT.

This chain uses TRBV21-1 with TRBJ2-1; the table's D call TRBD2 went unverified against the DNA. TRBV21-1 is a pseudogene. The CDR3 loop spans 19 amino acids. The CDR3 here is CASSKSGRAREFPYNEQFF. The DNA of the CDR3 is TGTGCCAGCAGCAAAAGTGGCCGAGCTAGGGAGTTCCCCTACAATGAGCAGTTCTTC.

This chain connects TRBV5-1 to TRBJ2-7, with 7 bases that match TRBD2. J gave up 4 bases and V 0 bases, and 10 bases lay outside the gene matches. Germline V lookup: CDR1 SGHRS, CDR2 YFSETQ. The CDR3 contains 16 residues. Here the CDR3 reads CASSLAVTSPLYEQYV. CDR3 DNA: TGCGCCAGCAGCTTGGCTGTGACTAGCCCTCTATACGAGCAGTACGTC.

On this clone itself: This specimen includes other DNA sequences encoding the same CDR3. The chain is built from TRBV9 and TRBJ2-2; TRBD2 agrees at 12 bases. The V and J ends lost 2 bases and 4 bases, in that order; junction bases with no gene match: 0. The CDR3 is 15 amino acids. Germline CDR1 reads SGDLS; CDR2 reads YYNGEE. CDR3 protein: CASSVTSGGTGELFF. The CDR3 DNA reads TGTGCCAGCAGCGTGACTAGCGGGGGCACCGGGGAGCTGTTTTTT.

This clone was recorded a few times. This sequence joins TRBV6-6 and TRBJ2-2; possible D gene TRBD2, 6 bases. In germline, CDR1 is MNHNY, CDR2 SVGAGI (reference sequence). The length of the CDR3 is 14 residues. V lost 7 bases to trimming and J lost 4 bases, with 13 bases between them. The CDR3 nucleotides are TGTGCCAGCACCTACGTGGGACTCACCGGGGAGCTGTTTTTT. This gives the protein CASTYVGLTGELFF.

The chain is built from TRBV6-5 and TRBJ1-4; D gene ambiguous. The V gene's germline CDR1 is MNHEY and CDR2 SVGAGI. The CDR3 runs 14 residues. Deletions cut 6 bases from V and 4 bases from J, with 12 bases between. The DNA for the CDR3 is TGTGCCAGCAGCTCAGACGGGATTAATGAAAAACTGTTTTTT. It codes for CASSSDGINEKLFF.

The V call is TRBV5-1, the J call TRBJ2-3; D perhaps matches TRBD2 (6 bases). The germline V gene has CDR1 SGHRS and CDR2 YFSETQ. CDR3 length: 14 amino acids. Trimming shortened V by 8 bases and J by 0 bases, and 13 bases separated the two germline ends. CDR3 sequence (DNA): TGCGCCAGTAGTGGTGGAGGGAGCACAGATACGCAGTATTTT. Translated, it gives CASSGGGSTDTQYF.

This clone was seen only once. V and J are TRBV5-6 and TRBJ2-1; D might be TRBD1 (6 bases). CDR3 length: 15 amino acids. In germline, CDR1 is SGHDT, CDR2 YYEEEE. V shed 2 bases and J shed 5 bases, with 14 bases lying between them. The DNA of the CDR3 is TGTGCCAGCAGCTTCAGGGACACCCCTGACAATGAGCAGTTCTTC. Translated, it gives CASSFRDTPDNEQFF.

V gene TRBV7-2 combines with J gene TRBJ1-4; a possible D gene is TRBD1 (6 bases). The V and J ends lost 0 bases and 8 bases respectively, with 16 bases between them. The CDR3 has 16 residues. The germline V gene has CDR1 SGHTA and CDR2 FQGNSA. The CDR3 spells CASSLAGGQGREKLFF. Written as DNA, the CDR3 is TGTGCCAGCAGCTTAGCGGGGGGGCAGGGACGGGAAAAACTGTTTTTT. Based on the CDR3 plus reference TRBV7-2 and TRBJ1-4, the full variable domain is GAGVSQSPSNKVTEKGKDVELRCDPISGHTALYWYRQSLGQGLEFLIYFQGNSAPDKSGLPSDRFSAERTGGSVSTLTIQRTQQEDSAVYLCASSLAGGQGREKLFFGSGTQLSVL.

The V call is TRBV7-9, the J call TRBJ1-4; D remains ambiguous. Trimming removed 5 bases at V and 0 bases at J, with 10 bases between. The V gene's germline CDR1 is SEHNR and CDR2 FQNEAQ (reference sequence). The CDR3 totals 15 residues. The CDR3 spells CASSRQSTTNEKLFF. The CDR3 DNA reads as TGTGCCAGCAGCCGTCAAAGCACAACTAATGAAAAACTGTTTTTT.

V gene TRBV4-2 combines with J gene TRBJ1-6; 7 bases match TRBD1. CDR1 and CDR2 (germline): LGHNA, YNFKEQ. With 4 bases clipped from V and 5 bases from J, the junction kept 2 bases outside the gene matches. CDR3 length: 14 residues. The CDR3 sequence is CASSPDRDNSPLHF. CDR3 DNA: TGTGCCAGCAGCCCCGACAGGGATAATTCACCCCTCCACTTT.

This clone was observed once. This rearrangement joins TRBV9 to TRBJ2-3; D may be TRBD1 (5 bases). Trimming took 0 bases from V and 0 from J, leaving 8 bases between them. Germline CDR1 is SGDLS and CDR2 is YYNGEE. This CDR3 contains 15 residues. As DNA, the CDR3 is TGTGCCAGCAGCGTAGATAAGGGGAGCACAGATACGCAGTATTTT. Translating it yields CASSVDKGSTDTQYF.

This sequence joins TRBV7-9 and TRBJ2-3; 11 bases match TRBD2. CDR3 length: 17 amino acids. Germline assignment: CDR1 SEHNR and CDR2 FQNEAQ (reference sequence). The J segment lost 3 bases and the V segment lost 3 bases, leaving 8 bases of the junction unmatched. The CDR3 DNA sequence: TGTGCCAGCAGCTTGCGGACTAGCGGGCATCAAACAGATACGCAGTATTTT. It translates to CASSLRTSGHQTDTQYF.

The chain is built from TRBV21-1 and TRBJ2-1; TRBD2 is taken as the D call from the table, unchecked against the DNA. TRBV21-1 is described as a pseudogene. This CDR3 comprises 15 residues. CDR3 sequence (DNA): TGTGCCAGCAGCAAGCTAGCGGGGGGCTACAATGAGCAGTTCTTC. Translation: CASSKLAGGYNEQFF.

V and J are TRBV9 and TRBJ2-7, with 14 bases identical to TRBD2. The V segment lost 2 bases and the J segment 4 bases; nucleotides outside the gene matches: 5. Looked up from germline, CDR1 is SGDLS and CDR2 is YYNGEE. The CDR3 is 16 residues long. CDR3 in amino acids: CASSVGLAGGGYEQYF. The CDR3 bases are TGTGCCAGCAGCGTTGGACTAGCGGGGGGTGGTTACGAGCAGTACTTC.

The chain employs TRBV7-2 and TRBJ1-6; tentative D call: TRBD1 (6 bases). Germline V gene lookup returns CDR1 SGHTA and CDR2 FQGNSA. The CDR3 covers 13 residues. V was pared by 1 base and J by 19 bases, with 17 bases between. The CDR3 protein is CASSLDDRTPFHF. CDR3 nucleotide sequence: TGTGCCAGCAGCTTAGACGACAGGACCCCTTTTCACTTT.